What follows is one TCR beta chain and its context. The target antigen is unknown. The data belong to a study of cytomegalovirus exposure and HLA in healthy donors. Regarding the study as a whole: Clonal expansion was found to be greater in HLA-associated TCR beta chains than in equally common others in a later analysis. Accurate prediction of most subjects' HLA-A and HLA-B alleles from TCR beta sequences was reported.

PCR amplification relied on 60 Vbeta primers (plus 13 Jbeta primers). The data were produced by immunoSEQ multiplex PCR, yet TCRdb's version contains in-frame clones alone and is incomplete. This sample has 35,000 to 55,000 clones, with around 70% found just once. The clonotype was recovered from a woman in her twenties or thirties in good health and CMV-seronegative. Sequenced: PBMCs.

This CDR3 is CASSEIASETQYF. The CDR3 coding sequence is TGTGCCAGCAGTGAGATCGCGTCAGAGACCCAGTACTTC. The chain combines TRBV6-1 with TRBJ2-5; D remains ambiguous. The CDR3 loop spans 13 amino acids. In germline, CDR1 is MNHNS, CDR2 SASEGT. Deletions cut 3 bases from V and 4 bases from J, with 9 bases between.